This is a list of T cell receptor beta chains from one sample in a study of cytomegalovirus exposure and HLA in healthy donors. Libraries were prepared by immunoSEQ multiplex PCR; TCRdb keeps only in-frame clonotypes and omits some of them. The repertoire holds roughly 100,000 clones, with 75% to 85% as singletons. The source material was PBMCs. The receptor source for this set is a man aged 18 to 29 in good health and CMV-seronegative. The CDR3 runs from the conserved cysteine through the conserved F or W. Fields, in order: V gene, J gene, D gene, clone size, CDR3 protein, CDR3 DNA. A D gene is named only where the DNA matches it firmly. For some rows the clone size is stated as once, few or many, or as a class when expanded; others skip it.

V gene: TRBV19
J gene: TRBJ2-7
D gene: TRBD2
clone size: -
CDR3 protein: CASSIDPPRLAGVSYEQYF
CDR3 DNA: TGTGCCAGTAGTATAGATCCCCCTCGACTAGCGGGAGTCTCCTACGAGCAGTACTTC

V gene: TRBV2
J gene: TRBJ2-5
D gene: -
clone size: once
CDR3 protein: CASSERLGRSISGETQYF
CDR3 DNA: TGTGCCAGCAGTGAACGGTTAGGTCGTAGCATTTCGGGTGAGACCCAGTACTTC

V gene: TRBV2
J gene: TRBJ1-4
D gene: -
clone size: -
CDR3 protein: CASSEIRGGKNEKLFF
CDR3 DNA: TGTGCCAGCAGTGAAATTAGGGGGGGCAAGAATGAAAAACTGTTTTTT

V gene: TRBV4-3
J gene: TRBJ2-1
D gene: -
clone size: -
CDR3 protein: CASSHSSSDEQFF
CDR3 DNA: TGCGCCAGCAGCCACAGTAGCAGCGATGAGCAGTTCTTC

V gene: TRBV5-4
J gene: TRBJ2-1
D gene: -
clone size: -
CDR3 protein: CASSLATRRSYNEQFF
CDR3 DNA: TGTGCCAGCAGCTTGGCTACTCGTCGTTCCTACAATGAGCAGTTCTTC

V gene: TRBV28
J gene: TRBJ1-3
D gene: -
clone size: -
CDR3 protein: CASSLWPSGNTIYF
CDR3 DNA: TGTGCCAGCAGTCTTTGGCCCTCTGGAAACACCATATATTTT

V gene: TRBV6-1
J gene: TRBJ2-5
D gene: TRBD1
clone size: -
CDR3 protein: CASSEAPVGTGGPETQYF
CDR3 DNA: TGTGCCAGCAGTGAAGCCCCCGTTGGGACAGGTGGACCGGAGACCCAGTACTTC

V gene: TRBV30
J gene: TRBJ1-1
D gene: -
clone size: -
CDR3 protein: CAWSVLDTEAFF
CDR3 DNA: TGTGCCTGGAGTGTACTGGACACTGAAGCTTTCTTT

V gene: TRBV29-1
J gene: TRBJ1-2
D gene: -
clone size: -
CDR3 protein: CSVETGGGAGYGYTF
CDR3 DNA: TGCAGCGTTGAAACCGGGGGTGGGGCTGGCTATGGCTACACCTTC

V gene: TRBV5-1
J gene: TRBJ1-1
D gene: -
clone size: -
CDR3 protein: CASSLAGFEEAFF
CDR3 DNA: TGCGCCAGCAGCTTGGCAGGGTTTGAAGAAGCTTTCTTT

V gene: TRBV4-2
J gene: TRBJ2-1
D gene: TRBD1
clone size: -
CDR3 protein: CASSQSPPGQGDHEQFF
CDR3 DNA: TGTGCCAGCAGCCAAAGTCCGCCGGGACAGGGTGATCATGAGCAGTTCTTC

V gene: TRBV30
J gene: TRBJ2-7
D gene: TRBD1
clone size: -
CDR3 protein: CAWSRQGLNYEQYF
CDR3 DNA: TGTGCCTGGAGTCGACAGGGGTTGAACTACGAGCAGTACTTC

V gene: TRBV7-2
J gene: TRBJ2-1
D gene: -
clone size: -
CDR3 protein: CASLKGAAGYNSYNEQFF
CDR3 DNA: TGTGCCAGCTTAAAAGGGGCGGCTGGTTATAACTCCTACAATGAGCAGTTCTTC

V gene: TRBV9
J gene: TRBJ2-5
D gene: -
clone size: -
CDR3 protein: CASSVDPGALETQYF
CDR3 DNA: TGTGCCAGCAGCGTAGATCCAGGTGCCTTAGAGACCCAGTACTTC

V gene: TRBV7-3
J gene: TRBJ2-6
D gene: TRBD2
clone size: -
CDR3 protein: CASSAGLAGSSGANVLTF
CDR3 DNA: TGTGCCAGCAGCGCGGGACTAGCGGGAAGCTCTGGGGCCAACGTCCTGACTTTC

V gene: TRBV7-2
J gene: TRBJ1-1
D gene: -
clone size: -
CDR3 protein: CASSLVGGARTEAFF
CDR3 DNA: TGTGCCAGCAGCTTAGTGGGCGGGGCGCGAACTGAAGCTTTCTTT

V gene: TRBV7-8
J gene: TRBJ1-4
D gene: -
clone size: once
CDR3 protein: CASSPGEVSATNEKLFF
CDR3 DNA: TGTGCCAGCAGCCCCGGGGAGGTGTCTGCAACTAATGAAAAACTGTTTTTT

V gene: TRBV6-6
J gene: TRBJ1-3
D gene: -
clone size: -
CDR3 protein: CASSYRGSSGNTIYF
CDR3 DNA: TGTGCCAGCAGTTACCGAGGGAGCTCTGGAAACACCATATATTTT

V gene: TRBV10-3
J gene: TRBJ1-2
D gene: -
clone size: few
CDR3 protein: CAISDYSLPYGYTF
CDR3 DNA: TGTGCCATCAGTGATTACTCACTCCCCTATGGCTACACCTTC

V gene: TRBV5-1
J gene: TRBJ2-1
D gene: TRBD2
clone size: -
CDR3 protein: CASSLGGGSYNEQFF
CDR3 DNA: TGCGCCAGCAGCTTGGGGGGAGGGTCCTACAATGAGCAGTTCTTC

V gene: TRBV2
J gene: TRBJ1-5
D gene: -
clone size: few
CDR3 protein: CASTRSNQPQHF
CDR3 DNA: TGTGCCAGCACCCGTAGCAATCAGCCCCAGCATTTT

V gene: TRBV29-1
J gene: TRBJ2-2
D gene: -
clone size: -
CDR3 protein: CSAEPAGQGVLGGELFF
CDR3 DNA: TGCAGCGCGGAACCGGCGGGGCAGGGGGTCTTGGGCGGGGAGCTGTTTTTT

V gene: TRBV4-1
J gene: TRBJ2-7
D gene: TRBD1
clone size: -
CDR3 protein: CASSQGGTGQGYEQYF
CDR3 DNA: TGCGCCAGCAGCCAAGGGGGGACCGGACAGGGCTACGAGCAGTACTTC

V gene: TRBV7-8
J gene: TRBJ1-2
D gene: TRBD1
clone size: -
CDR3 protein: CASSHSSGQGVGYTF
CDR3 DNA: TGTGCCAGCAGTCACAGTTCAGGACAGGGTGTTGGCTACACCTTC

V gene: TRBV5-1
J gene: TRBJ1-1
D gene: -
clone size: -
CDR3 protein: CASSLKGENTEAFF
CDR3 DNA: TGCGCCAGCAGCTTAAAAGGGGAGAACACTGAAGCTTTCTTT

V gene: TRBV7-9
J gene: TRBJ1-5
D gene: TRBD1
clone size: -
CDR3 protein: CASRRTGGGNQPQHF
CDR3 DNA: TGTGCCAGCAGACGGACAGGGGGCGGCAATCAGCCCCAGCATTTT

V gene: TRBV27
J gene: TRBJ1-5
D gene: -
clone size: -
CDR3 protein: CASSPRPGNSNQPQHF
CDR3 DNA: TGTGCCAGCAGTCCCCGACCGGGGAATAGCAATCAGCCCCAGCATTTT

V gene: TRBV5-4
J gene: TRBJ2-3
D gene: -
clone size: -
CDR3 protein: CASSLSGPSTDTQYF
CDR3 DNA: TGTGCCAGCAGCTTATCTGGCCCTAGCACAGATACGCAGTATTTT

V gene: TRBV4-1
J gene: TRBJ2-7
D gene: -
clone size: -
CDR3 protein: CASSQGGMGSYEQYF
CDR3 DNA: TGCGCCAGCAGCCAAGGGGGCATGGGCTCCTACGAGCAGTACTTC

V gene: TRBV5-1
J gene: TRBJ1-2
D gene: -
clone size: -
CDR3 protein: CASSPQQDYGYTF
CDR3 DNA: TGCGCCAGCAGCCCACAACAGGACTATGGCTACACCTTC

V gene: TRBV7-9
J gene: TRBJ2-7
D gene: -
clone size: -
CDR3 protein: CASTRQAYEQYF
CDR3 DNA: TGTGCCAGCACAAGACAGGCCTACGAGCAGTACTTC

V gene: TRBV28
J gene: TRBJ2-3
D gene: TRBD2
clone size: -
CDR3 protein: CASSSKRDYPTDTQYF
CDR3 DNA: TGTGCCAGCAGTTCAAAACGGGACTACCCCACAGATACGCAGTATTTT

V gene: TRBV7-2
J gene: TRBJ2-3
D gene: TRBD2
clone size: -
CDR3 protein: CASTSSGPSTDTQYF
CDR3 DNA: TGTGCCAGCACATCTAGCGGGCCTAGCACAGATACGCAGTATTTT

V gene: TRBV6-6
J gene: TRBJ2-7
D gene: -
clone size: -
CDR3 protein: CASRPGLQNEQYF
CDR3 DNA: TGTGCCAGCAGGCCGGGACTTCAGAACGAGCAGTACTTC

V gene: TRBV19
J gene: TRBJ2-7
D gene: TRBD2
clone size: few
CDR3 protein: CASSMARGGPYEQYF
CDR3 DNA: TGTGCCAGTAGTATGGCCCGCGGGGGTCCCTACGAGCAGTACTTC

V gene: TRBV11-3
J gene: TRBJ2-7
D gene: TRBD2
clone size: -
CDR3 protein: CASSSEGLAEDYEQYF
CDR3 DNA: TGTGCCAGCAGCTCGGAGGGCCTAGCGGAGGACTACGAGCAGTACTTC

V gene: TRBV9
J gene: TRBJ2-2
D gene: -
clone size: -
CDR3 protein: CASTPDTRGTGELFF
CDR3 DNA: TGTGCCAGCACCCCGGACACTCGTGGCACCGGGGAGCTGTTTTTT

V gene: TRBV7-8
J gene: TRBJ2-3
D gene: -
clone size: -
CDR3 protein: CASSLRQSTDTQYF
CDR3 DNA: TGTGCCAGCAGCCTCCGACAGAGCACAGATACGCAGTATTTT

V gene: TRBV25-1
J gene: TRBJ2-5
D gene: TRBD2
clone size: once
CDR3 protein: CASSETSGTFGGETQYF
CDR3 DNA: TGTGCCAGCAGTGAGACTAGCGGGACGTTTGGTGGGGAGACCCAGTACTTC

V gene: TRBV7-6
J gene: TRBJ1-5
D gene: -
clone size: -
CDR3 protein: CASSPGRGGGNQPQHF
CDR3 DNA: TGTGCCAGCAGCCCCGGGCGGGGGGGAGGTAATCAGCCCCAGCATTTT

V gene: TRBV5-1
J gene: TRBJ1-5
D gene: -
clone size: -
CDR3 protein: CASSLAGNQPQHF
CDR3 DNA: TGCGCCAGCAGCTTGGCGGGCAATCAGCCCCAGCATTTT

V gene: TRBV6-5
J gene: TRBJ2-7
D gene: -
clone size: -
CDR3 protein: CASRTDSYEQYF
CDR3 DNA: TGTGCCAGCAGGACAGATTCCTACGAGCAGTACTTC

V gene: TRBV7-2
J gene: TRBJ1-3
D gene: -
clone size: -
CDR3 protein: CASSFQERNTIYF
CDR3 DNA: TGTGCCAGCAGCTTCCAAGAGAGGAACACCATATATTTT

V gene: TRBV4-2
J gene: TRBJ2-1
D gene: TRBD1
clone size: -
CDR3 protein: CASSPGDRGPNNEQFF
CDR3 DNA: TGTGCCAGCAGCCCCGGGGACAGGGGGCCAAACAATGAGCAGTTCTTC

V gene: TRBV9
J gene: TRBJ1-2
D gene: -
clone size: -
CDR3 protein: CASSVGGRNYGYTF
CDR3 DNA: TGTGCCAGCAGCGTAGGTGGGAGGAACTATGGCTACACCTTC

V gene: TRBV10-3
J gene: TRBJ2-5
D gene: -
clone size: -
CDR3 protein: CAISREKETQYF
CDR3 DNA: TGTGCCATCAGCCGGGAGAAAGAGACCCAGTACTTC

V gene: TRBV2
J gene: TRBJ2-5
D gene: TRBD1
clone size: -
CDR3 protein: CASSEAGGKETQYF
CDR3 DNA: TGTGCCAGCAGTGAGGCAGGGGGCAAAGAGACCCAGTACTTC

V gene: TRBV6-4
J gene: TRBJ2-3
D gene: -
clone size: -
CDR3 protein: CASSLEGAHGDTQYF
CDR3 DNA: TGTGCCAGCAGTTTGGAGGGGGCCCACGGCGATACGCAGTATTTT

V gene: TRBV11-1
J gene: TRBJ1-1
D gene: -
clone size: -
CDR3 protein: CASSLGGPGNTEAFF
CDR3 DNA: TGTGCCAGCAGCTTAGGCGGGCCAGGGAACACTGAAGCTTTCTTT

V gene: TRBV7-2
J gene: TRBJ1-4
D gene: -
clone size: -
CDR3 protein: CASSPDRCNEKLFF
CDR3 DNA: TGTGCCAGCAGCCCTGACAGGTGTAATGAAAAACTGTTTTTT

V gene: TRBV19
J gene: TRBJ2-1
D gene: TRBD2
clone size: -
CDR3 protein: CASSLSGVYNEQFF
CDR3 DNA: TGTGCCAGTAGTTTGAGCGGGGTTTACAATGAGCAGTTCTTC

V gene: TRBV7-3
J gene: TRBJ2-3
D gene: -
clone size: -
CDR3 protein: CASNLKAGPTDTQYF
CDR3 DNA: TGTGCCAGCAACTTAAAGGCAGGGCCCACAGATACGCAGTATTTT

V gene: TRBV29-1
J gene: TRBJ2-7
D gene: TRBD1
clone size: -
CDR3 protein: CSVDKGEGAEAYEQYF
CDR3 DNA: TGCAGCGTTGATAAGGGCGAGGGGGCGGAAGCCTACGAGCAGTACTTC

V gene: TRBV19
J gene: TRBJ1-1
D gene: -
clone size: -
CDR3 protein: CASSIVEGTEAFF
CDR3 DNA: TGTGCCAGTAGTATAGTCGAGGGCACTGAAGCTTTCTTT